These 26 T cell receptor beta chains share one sample of origin, sequenced in a study of shared clonotypes between healthy human individuals (dated by TCRdb to about 2020). The library was prepared using the immunoSEQ multiplex PCR assay. TCRdb took over this immuneACCESS table, retaining in-frame rearrangements with V and J assigned. Such tables are incomplete; in checked studies, under half of the missing clones stem from an unresolved V gene, and the remainder is unexplained. This sample holds about 490,000 clones; 76% were observed only once. Roughly 13% of the sample comes from the top ten. The specimen was PBMCs. Receptors were obtained from a woman in her thirties or forties in good health. Some clones in this sample may be carry-over from other donors' samples.

This rearrangement joins TRBV7-9 to TRBJ2-1; D call uncertain. The V gene's germline CDR1 is SEHNR and CDR2 FQNEAQ (reference sequence). The CDR3 is 17 residues long. V was trimmed by 5 bases and J by 0 bases, leaving 17 bases between them. CDR3: CASSPKWSPSSYNEQFF. CDR3 coding DNA: TGTGCCAGCAGCCCTAAATGGTCGCCGAGCTCCTACAATGAGCAGTTCTTC.

Comments on this clone: This likely stems from a read error, as it lies one base from a far larger clone. This chain joins TRBV21-1 and TRBJ1-2; the table's D call, TRBD1, was not checked against the DNA. TRBV21-1 is tagged as a pseudogene. The length of the CDR3 is 13 residues. In DNA, the CDR3 is TGTGCCAGCAACCCGACAGGGAACTATGGCTACACCTTC. Residues: CASNPTGNYGYTF.

The rearrangement links TRBV10-3 to TRBJ2-5, with 11 bases fitting TRBD2. The germline V gene has CDR1 ENHRY and CDR2 SYGVKD. The CDR3 loop spans 14 amino acids. V lost 4 bases, J lost 2 bases, and 0 bases stayed unmatched. CDR3 DNA: TGTGCCATCAGTGGGACTAGCGGGCAAGAGACCCAGTACTTC. It yields the protein CAISGTSGQETQYF.

This rearrangement joins TRBV28 to TRBJ2-7; TRBD2 aligns across 8 bases. The CDR3 runs 14 residues. Germline V gene lookup returns CDR1 MDHEN and CDR2 SYDVKM. With V trimmed by 6 bases and J by 2 bases, 6 bases remained unmatched. The CDR3 reads CASRPPGGAYEQYF. The CDR3 DNA is TGTGCCAGCAGACCTCCGGGAGGGGCCTACGAGCAGTACTTC.

The V gene is TRBV10-3, the J gene TRBJ2-3, with 8 bases lining up with TRBD2. Trimming took 6 bases from V and 0 from J; bases not matched to a gene: 11. CDR3 length equals 17 residues. Germline loops: CDR1 ENHRY, CDR2 SYGVKD. The CDR3 reads CAIRLAGRSYSTDTQYF. The CDR3 DNA is TGTGCCATCAGATTAGCGGGGAGATCTTATAGCACAGATACGCAGTATTTT.

This clone was found a few times. The V call is TRBV5-1, the J call TRBJ1-2; 8 nucleotides line up with TRBD1. Germline-derived CDR1 and CDR2 are SGHRS and YFSETQ. There are 15 residues in the CDR3. The V gene end was trimmed by 0 bases and the J gene end by 6 bases; junction bases not matched to a gene: 7. The chain's CDR3 is CASSLGGQVVNGYTF. The CDR3 nucleotides are TGCGCCAGCAGCTTGGGGGGACAGGTGGTAAATGGCTACACCTTC.

This clone was seen a single time. Possible read error: a much larger clone is one base away. This sequence joins TRBV6-1 and TRBJ2-7; D call uncertain. CDR1 is MNHNS and CDR2 is SASEGT in the germline V gene. The CDR3 length is 15 residues. CDR3 sequence: CASLRALGMGYERYF. The CDR3 coding sequence is TGTGCCAGCTTAAGGGCCCTGGGAATGGGCTACGAGCGGTACTTC.

The rearrangement uses TRBV7-3 and TRBJ2-1, with D unclear. V lost 2 bases and J lost 0, with 8 bases in between. The CDR3 consists of 15 residues. CDR1 and CDR2 from the germline V gene are SGHTA and FQGTGA. The CDR3 coding sequence is TGTGCCAGCAGCTTACTGGCAGCCTCCTACAATGAGCAGTTCTTC. Translated, it gives CASSLLAASYNEQFF.

J is TRBJ2-5 and V is TRBV2; D is undetermined. CDR1 is SNHLY and CDR2 is FYNNEI in the germline V gene. The CDR3 loop spans 12 amino acids. V was pared by 7 bases and J by 4 bases, with 10 bases between. CDR3 coding DNA: TGTGCCAGCACTAGGACCCCAGAGACCCAGTACTTC. Protein product: CASTRTPETQYF.

V is TRBV19 and J is TRBJ1-4; D is uncertain. V shed 5 bases and J shed 0 bases, with 7 bases lying between them. This CDR3 is 14 amino acids long. Germline CDR1 LNHDA, CDR2 SQIVND (reference sequence). CDR3 loop: CASSVSATNEKLFF. The CDR3 DNA is TGTGCCAGTAGTGTGTCAGCAACTAATGAAAAACTGTTTTTT.

This chain connects TRBV11-3 to TRBJ1-1; D possibly corresponds to TRBD1 (6 bases). The germline V gene encodes CDR1 SGHNT and CDR2 YENEEA. The CDR3 runs 13 residues. V lost 7 bases to trimming and J lost 13 bases, with 22 bases between them. CDR3 in DNA: TGTGCCAGCATAAGGGGGGACTCGTCGGGCGATTTCTTT. This gives the protein CASIRGDSSGDFF.

This clone was detected once. This chain links TRBV5-6 with TRBJ2-2; D is possibly TRBD1 or TRBD2 (5 bases each). The CDR3 contains 17 residues. From germline, CDR1 is SGHDT and CDR2 YYEEEE. V dropped 2 bases and J dropped 0 bases, with 14 bases sitting between them. The CDR3 loop reads CASSFYGDLANTGELFF. DNA for the CDR3: TGTGCCAGCAGCTTTTACGGGGACCTAGCGAACACCGGGGAGCTGTTTTTT.

This clone was detected a few times. V gene TRBV19 combines with J gene TRBJ1-5, with 7 bases fitting TRBD1. V was pared by 8 bases and J by 2 bases, with 3 bases of the junction left unmatched. The CDR3 runs 13 residues. From germline, CDR1 is LNHDA and CDR2 SQIVND (reference sequence). The CDR3 bases are TGTGCCAGTGGGGGGACAGGCAATCAGCCCCAGCATTTT. Protein: CASGGTGNQPQHF.

The chain carries TRBV18 and TRBJ1-5, with 7 positions matching TRBD1. This CDR3 is 15 amino acids long. The germline V gene encodes CDR1 KGHSH and CDR2 LQKENI. The J segment lost 4 bases and the V segment lost 3 bases, leaving 6 bases of the junction unmatched. Written as DNA, the CDR3 is TGTGCCAGCTCACCCGGGACAGCGAGGAATCAGCCCCAGCATTTT. Protein: CASSPGTARNQPQHF.

This clone was found many times. The chain combines TRBV28 with TRBJ1-5; 8 bases are a match to TRBD1. After removal of 7 bases from V and 5 bases from J, the junction contained 16 bases not matched to a gene. The length of the CDR3 is 17 residues. Germline CDR1 reads MDHEN; CDR2 reads SYDVKM. The chain's CDR3 is CASMDRAGYRLHQPQHF. The CDR3 nucleotides read TGTGCCAGCATGGACAGGGCGGGGTATCGGTTACATCAGCCCCAGCATTTT.

This sequence joins TRBV9 and TRBJ1-2; no clear D. The CDR3 loop spans 14 amino acids. V was cut by 2 bases and J by 4 bases, with 12 bases left in between. The germline V gene encodes CDR1 SGDLS and CDR2 YYNGEE. The CDR3 region is CASSVEPNSYGYTF. The CDR3 coding sequence is TGTGCCAGCAGCGTTGAACCGAACTCCTATGGCTACACCTTC.

The V call is TRBV11-1, the J call TRBJ2-5; D remains unclear. V shed 4 bases and J shed 2 bases, with 20 bases lying between them. The V gene's germline CDR1 is SGHAT and CDR2 FQDESV (reference sequence). The CDR3 is 17 residues long. The CDR3 region is CASSSGSGVDLQETQYF. Here the CDR3 DNA reads TGTGCCAGCAGCTCAGGATCGGGCGTCGACCTTCAAGAGACCCAGTACTTC.

The gene calls are TRBV4-1 and TRBJ2-5; D is possibly TRBD1 or TRBD2 (5 bases each). With 0 bases removed from V and 5 bases from J, the gap between germline ends came to 13 bases. This CDR3 has 15 amino acids. Germline values: CDR1 MGHRA, CDR2 YSYEKL. The CDR3, as DNA: TGCGCCAGCAGCCAAGATCCGGGGCAAGTGGAGACCCAGTACTTC. Residues: CASSQDPGQVETQYF.

This clone was seen just once. The V gene is TRBV9, the J gene TRBJ1-4; D gene uncertain. CDR3 size: 13 residues. The V and J ends lost 0 bases and 11 bases respectively, with 11 bases between them. Per the germline V gene, CDR1 is SGDLS and CDR2 is YYNGEE. In DNA, the CDR3 is TGTGCCAGCAGCGTAGACCCCTTGGGGAAACTGTTTTTT. Translating it yields CASSVDPLGKLFF.

Points on this clone: A single base is all that separates this from a far larger clone, so a read error is likely. The chain employs TRBV4-3 and TRBJ2-1; maybe TRBD2 (5 bases). Trimming shortened V by 1 base and J by 3 bases, and 10 bases separated the two germline ends. The CDR3 length is 15 residues. Germline values: CDR1 LGHNA, CDR2 YSLEER. CDR3 sequence (DNA): TGCGCCAGCAGCCAAGTACGGAGGAACTACAATGAGCAGTTCTTC. Translated, it gives CASSQVRRNYNEQFF.

The chain combines TRBV28 with TRBJ2-3, with 7 nucleotides matching TRBD2. With V trimmed by 7 bases and J by 6 bases, 7 bases remained unmatched. Germline V CDR1 and CDR2: MDHEN, SYDVKM. The CDR3 is 13 residues long. The CDR3: CASTTPGGDTQYF. The CDR3 DNA reads as TGTGCCAGCACCACACCGGGGGGTGATACGCAGTATTTT.

The chain combines TRBV30 with TRBJ2-3; 8 positions match TRBD1. The CDR3 is made up of 13 amino acids. J lost 6 bases, V lost 3 bases, and 5 bases had no gene match. The germline V gene encodes CDR1 GTSNPN and CDR2 SVGIG (reference sequence). The CDR3 loop is CAWRATGADTQYF. The CDR3 DNA reads as TGTGCCTGGAGGGCGACAGGGGCGGATACGCAGTATTTT.

The chain has TRBV27 and TRBJ1-2, with a possible D match to TRBD1 (5 bases). Trimming removed 3 bases from V and 5 bases from J, with 13 bases in between. The CDR3 runs to 14 residues. The germline CDR1 and CDR2 sequences are MNHEY and SMNVEV (reference sequence). As DNA, the CDR3 is TGTGCCAGCAGTTTTGGGGGAGGTCAATATGGCTACACCTTC. It encodes CASSFGGGQYGYTF.

This clone was found many times. The same CDR3 is also encoded by other DNA sequences in this sample. V and J are TRBV10-3 and TRBJ1-5; D gene uncertain. V was clipped by 8 bases and J by 7 bases, with 15 bases between them. Looked up from germline, CDR1 is ENHRY and CDR2 is SYGVKD. CDR3 length equals 13 residues. The CDR3 loop reads CAIGRAVGQPQHF. CDR3 nucleotides: TGTGCCATCGGGCGGGCGGTGGGACAGCCCCAGCATTTT.

This clone was seen more than once but under ten times. The rearrangement joins TRBV28 to TRBJ1-3; D is ambiguous. The CDR3 runs 17 residues. Germline CDR1 reads MDHEN; CDR2 reads SYDVKM. The V end lost 3 bases, the J end lost 0 bases, and 15 bases lay between the germline ends. The CDR3 region is CASSFVEGLFSGNTIYF. The DNA of the CDR3 is TGTGCCAGCAGTTTTGTAGAGGGCCTCTTCTCTGGAAACACCATATATTTT.

The chain uses TRBV7-9 and TRBJ2-1; 9 bases align to TRBD1. The trim removed 3 bases at V and 15 bases at J, leaving 9 bases unmatched. In germline, CDR1 is SEHNR, CDR2 FQNEAQ (reference sequence). The length of the CDR3 is 13 residues. CDR3 sequence: CASSLGTGKVLFF. The CDR3 DNA is TGTGCCAGCAGCTTGGGGACAGGGAAGGTTCTGTTCTTC.